These 27 T cell receptor beta chains were sequenced from one sample in a study of shared clonotypes between healthy human individuals (TCRdb year 2020). The library was prepared using the immunoSEQ multiplex PCR assay. TCRdb re-hosts the immuneACCESS table, in-frame sequences only. Its copies lack some clones; in the studies checked, an unresolved V gene accounts for under half of them, and the cause for the rest is not known. In all, the sample holds approximately 2.5 million clones, and more than 85% of those were seen once. In total, the top ten clones hold 0.36% of the sample. Sequenced: naive CD4+ T cells from PBMCs. This specimen's cell subset or site label, per the study, means: CD45RA+ positively selected. Receptors originate from a man younger than 30 in good health. Some clones in this sample may be carry-over from other donors' samples.

As DNA, the CDR3 is TGTGCCAGCAGTGGGGCGGCCCCGCCAGAGAGCTCCTACGAGCAGTACTTC. It is translated as CASSGAAPPESSYEQYF. The V gene is TRBV6-4, the J gene TRBJ2-7; D is uncertain. V was pared by 4 bases and J by 0 bases, with 19 bases between. The CDR3 sequence is 17 residues long. CDR1 and CDR2 from the germline V gene are MRHNA and SNTAGT.

V gene TRBV5-1 combines with J gene TRBJ2-7; 9 nucleotides match TRBD2. The CDR3 is made up of 15 amino acids. Germline V gives CDR1 SGHRS, CDR2 YFSETQ. V dropped 6 bases and J dropped 4; count of bases not matched to a gene: 11. CDR3 bases: TGCGCCAGCAACCGAATAGCGGGAGAGGGGTACGAGCAGTACTTC. The encoded protein is CASNRIAGEGYEQYF. The whole variable domain, filled in from reference TRBV5-1 and TRBJ2-7, reads KAGVTQTPRYLIKTRGQQVTLSCSPISGHRSVSWYQQTPGQGLQFLFEYFSETQRNKGNFPGRFSGRQFSNSRSEMNVSTLELGDSALYLCASNRIAGEGYEQYFGPGTRLTVT.

The chain is built from TRBV6-1 and TRBJ1-1; 7 bases line up with TRBD1. Germline V gives CDR1 MNHNS, CDR2 SASEGT. J was trimmed by 1 base and V by 5 bases; bases with no gene match: 4. The CDR3 is made up of 14 amino acids. This CDR3 is CASSSTGENTEAFF. The CDR3 DNA sequence: TGTGCCAGCAGTTCCACAGGGGAGAACACTGAAGCTTTCTTT.

The J gene is TRBJ2-7, the V gene TRBV28, with D uncertain. Germline CDR1 is MDHEN and CDR2 is SYDVKM. V lost 7 bases and J lost 7, with 17 bases in between. The CDR3 totals 13 residues. The CDR3 sequence is CASTPGPTIEQYF. The DNA of the CDR3 is TGTGCCAGCACCCCCGGGCCCACCATTGAGCAGTACTTC.

V gene TRBV6-4 combines with J gene TRBJ2-3; D uncertain. The germline V and J ends were trimmed by 9 bases and 10 bases, with 14 bases remaining between them. Germline V gene data show CDR1 as MRHNA and CDR2 as SNTAGT. The CDR3 sequence is 11 residues long. This CDR3 reads CASEHYLAQYF. CDR3 DNA: TGTGCCAGTGAACACTATCTGGCGCAGTATTTT.

The genes are TRBV5-1 and TRBJ1-4, with 7 bases lining up with TRBD1. The CDR3 consists of 18 residues. The V gene's germline CDR1 is SGHRS and CDR2 YFSETQ. Unmatched junction bases numbered 13, after V lost 0 bases and J lost 5 bases. The CDR3, as DNA: TGCGCCAGCAGCTTGGCCCCCAGACAGTCAGGGGGAAATGAAAAACTGTTTTTT. Its translation is CASSLAPRQSGGNEKLFF.

In the case of this clone: Distinct nucleotide sequences in the sample also encode this CDR3. The rearrangement joins TRBV7-2 to TRBJ2-6; D is ambiguous. Germline CDR1 is SGHTA and CDR2 is FQGNSA. The CDR3 extends over 15 amino acids. V was clipped by 5 bases and J by 0 bases, with 8 bases between them. The CDR3 coding sequence is TGTGCCAGCAGCCTAGTTGGCTCTGGGGCCAACGTCCTGACTTTC. This sequence encodes CASSLVGSGANVLTF.

The CDR3 protein is CASSLRNYEQYF. The CDR3 coding sequence is TGTGCCAGCAGCTTACGAAACTACGAGCAGTACTTC. J is TRBJ2-7 and V is TRBV5-4; D remains ambiguous. Germline CDR1 SGHNT, CDR2 YYREEE (reference sequence). CDR3 length: 12 amino acids. V dropped 2 bases and J dropped 3 bases, with 6 bases sitting between them.

The chain links TRBV2 to TRBJ2-7; the match to TRBD1 covers 8 bases. Losses at the gene ends were 6 bases for V and 6 bases for J; bases not matched to a gene: 7. This CDR3 region has 13 residues. The germline V gene has CDR1 SNHLY and CDR2 FYNNEI. CDR3 loop: CASRVDRVGEQYF. CDR3 sequence (DNA): TGTGCCAGCAGGGTGGACAGGGTTGGCGAGCAGTACTTC.

The J gene is TRBJ2-3, the V gene TRBV5-1; TRBD2 agrees at 11 bases. This CDR3 comprises 19 residues. Germline CDR1 and CDR2: SGHRS and YFSETQ. The V segment lost 0 bases and the J segment 0 bases; nucleotides outside the gene matches: 9. The CDR3 DNA is TGCGCCAGCAGCTTGGTGGGACTAGCGGTCGCAACTAGCACAGATACGCAGTATTTT. It codes for CASSLVGLAVATSTDTQYF.

V is TRBV5-5 and J is TRBJ2-7; D remains ambiguous. CDR3 length: 13 residues. Per germline, CDR1 SGHKS and CDR2 YYEKEE (reference sequence). V was pared by 4 bases and J by 3 bases, with 11 bases between. DNA of the CDR3: TGTGCCAGCAGCCCCGTGGGCCGCTACGAGCAGTACTTC. Encoded protein: CASSPVGRYEQYF. Complete variable domain (other parts from reference TRBV5-5 and TRBJ2-7): DAGVTQSPTHLIKTRGQQVTLRCSPISGHKSVSWYQQVLGQGPQFIFQYYEKEERGRGNFPDRFSARQFPNYSSELNVNALLLGDSALYLCASSPVGRYEQYFGPGTRLTVT.

Here the CDR3 DNA reads TGTGCCAGCACTGGCATCATCTACGAGCAGTACTTC. Amino acids: CASTGIIYEQYF. This chain uses TRBV6-1 with TRBJ2-7; D gene ambiguous. Germline CDR1 is MNHNS and CDR2 is SASEGT. The ends were cut back, 7 bases at V and 3 bases at J, with 10 bases in the middle. The CDR3 totals 12 residues.

The chain links TRBV15 to TRBJ2-2; no definite D call. Germline V gives CDR1 LNHNV, CDR2 YYDKDF (reference sequence). This CDR3 comprises 15 residues. Trimming took off 1 base at V and 1 base at J, with 7 bases between the two ends. The CDR3 region has the DNA TGTGCCACCAGCAGAGTCAGGAGGAACACCGGGGAGCTGTTTTTT. Translated, it gives CATSRVRRNTGELFF.

The genes are TRBV5-1 and TRBJ2-6, with a possible D match to TRBD1 (6 bases). The V end lost 7 bases, the J end lost 1 base, and 9 bases lay between the germline ends. The CDR3 is 14 residues long. Germline V lookup: CDR1 SGHRS, CDR2 YFSETQ. The CDR3 region has the DNA TGCGCCAGCCCAACAGGGTCTGGGGCCAACGTCCTGACTTTC. Translation: CASPTGSGANVLTF.

In this sample, this clone turned up once. This chain connects TRBV27 to TRBJ2-7; 10 bases align to TRBD2. In germline, CDR1 is MNHEY, CDR2 SMNVEV (reference sequence). CDR3 length equals 15 residues. V lost 5 bases, J lost 4 bases, and 8 bases stayed unmatched. This CDR3 is CASSPSGGASYEQYF. CDR3 nucleotide sequence: TGTGCCAGCAGTCCGAGCGGGGGGGCAAGTTACGAGCAGTACTTC.

The CDR3 DNA is TGTGCCAGCAGCTTGGTAAAGACAGGGGGCTACGAGCAGTACTTC. Translation gives CASSLVKTGGYEQYF. The V and J genes are TRBV5-4 and TRBJ2-7; 9 bases agree with TRBD1. CDR1 and CDR2 from the germline V gene are SGHNT and YYREEE (reference sequence). V was clipped by 0 bases and J by 3 bases; unmatched bases: 4. The CDR3 consists of 15 residues.

The chain links TRBV6-5 to TRBJ2-5; 9 bases match TRBD1. The CDR3 has 15 residues. The trim removed 4 bases at V and 4 bases at J, leaving 7 bases unmatched. In germline, CDR1 is MNHEY, CDR2 SVGAGI. The CDR3 region is CASSSTGGRGETQYF. The CDR3 DNA reads as TGTGCCAGCAGTTCCACAGGGGGCCGAGGAGAGACCCAGTACTTC.

In regard to this clone: This sample also contains other DNA sequences that code for the same CDR3. The gene calls are TRBV2 and TRBJ2-1, with D possibly TRBD2 on 6 matching bases. CDR1 is SNHLY and CDR2 is FYNNEI in the germline V gene. Trimming shortened V by 8 bases and J by 0 bases, and 8 bases separated the two germline ends. The CDR3 covers 13 residues. CDR3 in DNA: TGTGCCAGCGGGGGGAGCTCCTACAATGAGCAGTTCTTC. Translation: CASGGSSYNEQFF.

The chain uses TRBV5-6 and TRBJ2-3, with TRBD1 identical over 9 bases. This CDR3 contains 15 residues. J was trimmed by 4 bases and V by 4 bases; bases with no gene match: 7. From germline, CDR1 is SGHDT and CDR2 YYEEEE. The CDR3 DNA is TGTGCCAGCAGCCAGGGACAGGGTAGCCCAGATACGCAGTATTTT. It codes for CASSQGQGSPDTQYF.

The V call is TRBV25-1, the J call TRBJ2-1; D is ambiguous. V dropped 7 bases and J dropped 8 bases, with 15 bases sitting between them. CDR1 is MGHDK and CDR2 is SYGVNS in the germline V gene. The CDR3 has 13 amino acids. The CDR3 DNA sequence: TGTGCCAGCACCGGAACTTGGCTTCATGAGCAGTTCTTC. It codes for CASTGTWLHEQFF.

The chain combines TRBV25-1 with TRBJ1-6, with D possibly being TRBD1 (6 bases). The CDR3 is made up of 12 amino acids. In germline, CDR1 is MGHDK, CDR2 SYGVNS. The germline V and J ends were trimmed by 8 bases and 11 bases, with 13 bases remaining between them. Written as DNA, the CDR3 is TGTGCCAGCGGGCGAGGGGACACACCCCTCCACTTT. It specifies CASGRGDTPLHF.

The chain is built from TRBV5-1 and TRBJ2-6, with D unclear. V gave up 0 bases and J gave up 2 bases, with 9 bases separating them. Germline values: CDR1 SGHRS, CDR2 YFSETQ. The CDR3 length is 16 residues. The CDR3 region has the DNA TGCGCCAGCAGCTTGGATGGGGTTACTGGGGCCAACGTCCTGACTTTC. This gives the protein CASSLDGVTGANVLTF.

This clone was seen only a few times. Additional DNA sequences in this sample encode the identical CDR3. This chain links TRBV29-1 with TRBJ1-1, with 7 nucleotides matching TRBD1. The CDR3 is 13 residues long. Germline trimming cut 1 base from V and 5 bases from J; bases unmatched to any gene: 4. CDR1 and CDR2 (germline): SQVTM, ANQGSEA. This chain's CDR3 is CSVEGNRGTEAFF. The DNA of the CDR3 is TGCAGCGTTGAAGGCAACAGGGGAACTGAAGCTTTCTTT.

This clone was seen a single time. This rearrangement joins TRBV4-1 to TRBJ2-3; 10 bases match TRBD2. V lost 4 bases, J lost 0 bases, and 16 bases stayed unmatched. CDR3 length: 20 residues. The germline gives CDR1 MGHRA, CDR2 YSYEKL. The CDR3 protein is CASSPSGVLILAGSTDTQYF. CDR3 DNA: TGCGCCAGCAGCCCGTCGGGGGTGCTGATACTAGCGGGGAGCACAGATACGCAGTATTTT.

The chain has TRBV5-5 and TRBJ2-7; D is ambiguous. Germline V gene lookup returns CDR1 SGHKS and CDR2 YYEKEE (reference sequence). CDR3 length: 13 amino acids. V dropped 4 bases and J dropped 6 bases, with 14 bases sitting between them. CDR3 coding DNA: TGTGCCAGCAGCCTGTCCGGGTTCGGCGAGCAGTACTTC. Residues: CASSLSGFGEQYF.

This chain uses TRBV28 with TRBJ1-1; a possible D gene is TRBD1 (5 bases). Germline CDR1 is MDHEN and CDR2 is SYDVKM. V was trimmed by 3 bases and J by 1 base, leaving 12 bases between them. The CDR3 runs 15 residues. The CDR3 reads CASSFDVRENTEAFF. The CDR3 nucleotides are TGTGCCAGCAGTTTCGACGTCAGGGAGAACACTGAAGCTTTCTTT.

The chain recombines TRBV7-9 with TRBJ2-7; possible D gene TRBD2, 5 bases. The CDR3 has 10 residues. The germline gives CDR1 SEHNR, CDR2 FQNEAQ (reference sequence). V lost 5 bases and J lost 6, with 5 bases in between. The CDR3 region has the DNA TGTGCCAGCAGCGGAGGCGAGCAGTACTTC. The encoded protein is CASSGGEQYF.